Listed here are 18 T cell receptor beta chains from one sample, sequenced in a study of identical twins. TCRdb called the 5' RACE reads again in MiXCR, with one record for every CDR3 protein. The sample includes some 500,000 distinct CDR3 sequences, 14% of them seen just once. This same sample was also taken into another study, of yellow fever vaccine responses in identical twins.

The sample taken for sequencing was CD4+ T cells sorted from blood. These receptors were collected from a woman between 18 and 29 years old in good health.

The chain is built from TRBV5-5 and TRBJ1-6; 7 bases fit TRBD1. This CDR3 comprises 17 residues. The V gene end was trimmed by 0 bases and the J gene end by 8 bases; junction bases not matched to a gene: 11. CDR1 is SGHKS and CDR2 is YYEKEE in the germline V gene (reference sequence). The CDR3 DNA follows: TGTGCCAGCAGCTTGGCTGAGACAGGGAAGGTAGATTCACCCCTCCACTTT. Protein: CASSLAETGKVDSPLHF.

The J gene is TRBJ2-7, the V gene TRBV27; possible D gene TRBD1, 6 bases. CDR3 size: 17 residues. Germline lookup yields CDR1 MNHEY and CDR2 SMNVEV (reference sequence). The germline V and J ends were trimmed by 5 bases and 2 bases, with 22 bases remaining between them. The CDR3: CASSVARTDSRTYEQYF. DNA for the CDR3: TGTGCCAGCAGTGTTGCACGGACAGACTCCCGAACCTACGAGCAGTACTTC.

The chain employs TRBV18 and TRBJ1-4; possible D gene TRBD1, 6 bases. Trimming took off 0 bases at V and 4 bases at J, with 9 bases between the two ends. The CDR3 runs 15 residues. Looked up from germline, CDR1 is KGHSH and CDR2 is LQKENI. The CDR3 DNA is TGTGCCAGCTCACCACCGAGGGGGAGTAATGAAAAACTGTTTTTT. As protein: CASSPPRGSNEKLFF.

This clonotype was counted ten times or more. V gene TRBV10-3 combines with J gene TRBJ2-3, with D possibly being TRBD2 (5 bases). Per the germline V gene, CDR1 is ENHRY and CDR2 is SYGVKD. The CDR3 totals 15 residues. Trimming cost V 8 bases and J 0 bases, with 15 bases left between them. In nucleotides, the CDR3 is TGTGCCATCCAGAAGGGAGACTACAGCACAGATACGCAGTATTTT. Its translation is CAIQKGDYSTDTQYF.

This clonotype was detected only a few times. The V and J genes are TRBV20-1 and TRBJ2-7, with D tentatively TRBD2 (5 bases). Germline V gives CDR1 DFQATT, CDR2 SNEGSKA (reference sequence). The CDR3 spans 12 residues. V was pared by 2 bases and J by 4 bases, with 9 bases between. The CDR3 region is CSARSGIYEQYF. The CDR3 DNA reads TGCAGTGCTAGATCCGGGATTTACGAGCAGTACTTC.

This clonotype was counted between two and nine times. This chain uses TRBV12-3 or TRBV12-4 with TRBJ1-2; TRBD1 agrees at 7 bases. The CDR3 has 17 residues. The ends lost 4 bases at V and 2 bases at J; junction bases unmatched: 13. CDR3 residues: CASSYLDGLGQNYGYTF. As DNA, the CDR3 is TGTGCCAGCAGTTACCTGGATGGACTGGGACAGAACTATGGCTACACCTTC.

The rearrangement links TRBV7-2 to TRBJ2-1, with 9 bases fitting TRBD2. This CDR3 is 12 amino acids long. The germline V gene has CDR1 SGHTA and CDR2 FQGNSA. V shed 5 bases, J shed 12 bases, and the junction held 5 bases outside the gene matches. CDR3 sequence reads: CASSLQAGGQFF. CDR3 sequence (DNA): TGTGCCAGCAGCCTACAAGCGGGGGGGCAGTTCTTC.

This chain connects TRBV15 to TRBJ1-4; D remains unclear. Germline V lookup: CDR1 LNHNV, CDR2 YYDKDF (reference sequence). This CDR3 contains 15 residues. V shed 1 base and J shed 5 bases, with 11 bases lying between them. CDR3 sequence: CATSRVWQLNEKLFF. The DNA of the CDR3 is TGTGCCACCAGCAGAGTATGGCAGTTGAATGAAAAACTGTTTTTT.

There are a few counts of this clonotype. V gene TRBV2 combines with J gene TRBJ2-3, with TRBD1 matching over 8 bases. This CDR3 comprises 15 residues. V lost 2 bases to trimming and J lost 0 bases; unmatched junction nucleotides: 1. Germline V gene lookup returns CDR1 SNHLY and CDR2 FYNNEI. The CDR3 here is CASSEQGASTDTQYF. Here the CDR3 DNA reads TGTGCCAGCAGTGAACAGGGGGCTAGCACAGATACGCAGTATTTT.

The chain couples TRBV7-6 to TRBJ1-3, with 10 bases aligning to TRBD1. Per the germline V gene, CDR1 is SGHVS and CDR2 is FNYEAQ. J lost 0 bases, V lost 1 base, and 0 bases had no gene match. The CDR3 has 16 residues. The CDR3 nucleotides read TGTGCCAGCAGCTTAGGGACAGGGGGCTCTGGAAACACCATATATTTT. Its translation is CASSLGTGGSGNTIYF.

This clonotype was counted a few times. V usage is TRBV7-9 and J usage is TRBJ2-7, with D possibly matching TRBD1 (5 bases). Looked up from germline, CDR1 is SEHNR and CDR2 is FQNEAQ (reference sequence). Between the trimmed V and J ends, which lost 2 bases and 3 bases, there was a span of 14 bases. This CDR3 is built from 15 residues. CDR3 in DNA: TGTGCCAGCAGCTTATATTCAGGGCCTAACTACGAGCAGTACTTC. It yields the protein CASSLYSGPNYEQYF. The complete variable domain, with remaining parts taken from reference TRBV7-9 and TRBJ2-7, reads DTGVSQNPRHKITKRGQNVTFRCDPISEHNRLYWYRQTLGQGPEFLTYFQNEAQLEKSRLLSDRFSAERPKGSFSTLEIQRTEQGDSAMYLCASSLYSGPNYEQYFGPGTRLTVT.

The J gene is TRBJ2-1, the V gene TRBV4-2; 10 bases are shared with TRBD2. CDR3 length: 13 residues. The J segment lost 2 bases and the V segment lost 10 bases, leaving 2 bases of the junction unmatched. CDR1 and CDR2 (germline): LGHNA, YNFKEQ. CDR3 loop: CATLAGAYNEQFF. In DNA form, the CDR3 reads TGTGCCACCCTAGCGGGAGCCTACAATGAGCAGTTCTTC.

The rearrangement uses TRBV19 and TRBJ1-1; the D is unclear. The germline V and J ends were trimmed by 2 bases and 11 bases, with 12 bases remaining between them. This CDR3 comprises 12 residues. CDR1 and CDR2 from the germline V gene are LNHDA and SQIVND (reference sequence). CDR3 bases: TGTGCCAGTAGTATAACGGGGTTTTCCGCTTTCTTT. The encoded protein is CASSITGFSAFF. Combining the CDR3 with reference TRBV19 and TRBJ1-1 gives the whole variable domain DGGITQSPKYLFRKEGQNVTLSCEQNLNHDAMYWYRQDPGQGLRLIYYSQIVNDFQKGDIAEGYSVSREKKESFPLTVTSAQKNPTAFYLCASSITGFSAFFGQGTRLTVV.

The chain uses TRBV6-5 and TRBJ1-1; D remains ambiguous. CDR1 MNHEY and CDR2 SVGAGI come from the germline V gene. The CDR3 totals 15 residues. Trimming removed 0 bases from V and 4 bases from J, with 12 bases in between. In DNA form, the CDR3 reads TGTGCCAGCAGTTACTCGTTCACGGACCTCACTGAAGCTTTCTTT. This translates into CASSYSFTDLTEAFF.

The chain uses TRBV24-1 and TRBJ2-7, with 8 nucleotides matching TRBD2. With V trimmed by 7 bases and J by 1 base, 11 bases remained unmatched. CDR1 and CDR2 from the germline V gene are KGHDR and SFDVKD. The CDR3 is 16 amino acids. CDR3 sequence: CATSDPAVAGSYEQYF. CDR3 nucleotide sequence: TGTGCCACCAGCGATCCCGCGGTAGCGGGATCCTACGAGCAGTACTTC.

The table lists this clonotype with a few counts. The CDR3 is CATSARPSGRPRDEQYF. CDR3 nucleotide sequence: TGTGCCACCAGTGCCCGGCCTAGCGGCAGGCCGCGGGACGAGCAGTACTTC. The rearrangement links TRBV24-1 to TRBJ2-7; 7 bases align to TRBD2. The V segment lost 5 bases and the J segment 5 bases; nucleotides outside the gene matches: 17. The CDR3 runs to 17 residues. CDR1 is KGHDR, CDR2 SFDVKD, per germline.

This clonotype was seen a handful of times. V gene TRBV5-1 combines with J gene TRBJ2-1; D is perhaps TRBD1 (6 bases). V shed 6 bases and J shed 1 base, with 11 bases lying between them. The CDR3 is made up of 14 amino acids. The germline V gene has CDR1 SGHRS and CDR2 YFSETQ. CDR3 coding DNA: TGCGCCAGCAACATAGGGGGTTCCTACAATGAGCAGTTCTTC. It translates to CASNIGGSYNEQFF.

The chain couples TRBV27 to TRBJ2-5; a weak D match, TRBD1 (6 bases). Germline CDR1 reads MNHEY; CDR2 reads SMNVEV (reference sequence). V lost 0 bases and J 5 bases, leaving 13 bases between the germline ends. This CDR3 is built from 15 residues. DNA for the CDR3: TGTGCCAGCAGTTTATCCCAGGGGCGCGGGGAGACCCAGTACTTC. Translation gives CASSLSQGRGETQYF.